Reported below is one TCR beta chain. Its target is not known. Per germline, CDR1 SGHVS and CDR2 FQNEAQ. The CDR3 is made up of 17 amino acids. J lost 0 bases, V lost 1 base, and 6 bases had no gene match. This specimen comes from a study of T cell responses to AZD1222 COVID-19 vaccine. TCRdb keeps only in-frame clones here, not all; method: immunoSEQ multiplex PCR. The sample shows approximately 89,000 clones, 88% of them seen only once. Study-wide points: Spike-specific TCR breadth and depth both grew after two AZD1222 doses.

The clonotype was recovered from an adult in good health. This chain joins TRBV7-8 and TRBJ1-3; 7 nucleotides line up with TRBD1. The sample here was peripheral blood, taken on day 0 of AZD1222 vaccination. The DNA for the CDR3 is TGTGCCAGCAGCTTAGGGGGACAGTCCGGCTCTGGAAACACCATATATTTT. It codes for CASSLGGQSGSGNTIYF.